This T cell receptor (beta chain) comes out of a study of OX40 agonist ivuxolimab in advanced cancers. The study in broad terms: Ivuxolimab was a fully human IgG2 agonistic monoclonal antibody targeting the costimulatory receptor OX40 (CD134). Intravenous ivuxolimab was administered to patients every 2 weeks at six dose levels: 0.01, 0.1, 0.3, 1.5, 3 and 10 mg/kg. Of the approximately 50 dose-escalation patients, hepatocellular carcinoma was present in approximately 20, melanoma in approximately 15, renal cell carcinoma in 9 and head and neck cancer in 9. In the dose-escalation cohort, more than 75% of patients were male, and the mean age was around 60 years, with a range of roughly 23 to 85. Prior anti-PD-1, anti-PD-L1 or anti-CTLA-4 therapy was permitted, and checkpoint inhibitors had been received by less than 45% of dose-escalation patients. Partial responses were achieved by three dose-escalation patients, of whom one had hepatocellular carcinoma and two had cutaneous melanoma. Peripheral TCRbeta sequencing was intended to test whether TCR sequence diversity was altered and clonal T-cell expansion was caused by ivuxolimab. The monotherapy dose-escalation portion (N of about 50 patients) of the phase I ivuxolimab trial is reported in the paper.

The trial excluded patients who had a history of autoimmune disease or who were on systemic immunosuppression. Peripheral blood for TCR sequencing was drawn from every dose cohort at baseline, at cycle 4 day 1 and at cycle 7 day 1. The samples were drawn from a first-in-human, open-label, multicenter phase I dose-escalation trial of ivuxolimab. Adults with locally advanced or metastatic head and neck squamous cell, hepatocellular, melanoma or renal cell carcinoma were enrolled in the trial. CD4+ and CD8+ T cells were sorted separately from peripheral blood before TCR sequencing. The investigation overall reported the following: The antigen specificity of the clonally expanded peripheral T cells was not determined. At doses from 0.1 to 3.0 mg/kg, clonal expansion was seen in both CD4+ and CD8+ blood T cells between baseline and week 6. In the 0.1-3.0 mg/kg groups, partial responders had among the lowest normalized peripheral clonal expansion, particularly in CD8+ T cells. After ivuxolimab, CD8+ T cells had more expanded clones than CD4+ T cells on average. Low levels of normalized T-cell clonal expansion were also shown by some nonresponding patients.

For sequencing of the TCRbeta CDR3 region, genomic DNA was extracted from the sorted cells. TCRbeta CDR3 regions were sequenced using the immunoSEQ Assay. TCRdb holds this immuneACCESS table with in-frame rearrangements only. Some clones are missing; in checked studies, unresolved V genes explain under half, and the rest has no known cause. The sample table records about 82,000 clones; almost 90% of these occur just once. The ten largest clones add up to 0.75% to 0.9% of the sample. CDR1 LGHNT and CDR2 FRNRAP are derived from the germline V gene. From the cysteine through the phenylalanine, the CDR3 covers 13 amino acids. Just CDR3 DNA is preserved here, 39 bases in frame from base 1. Trimming takes 3 bases from V and 3 bases from J, and the germline ends sit 3 bases apart. As concerns this clone: Its antigen remains unidentified. Base qualities are not recorded, but no much larger clone differs from it by a single base.

Rearrangement joined TRBV12-5 to TRBJ2-6; the D gene cannot be resolved reliably. This TCR came from an adult with an advanced solid tumor such as melanoma, head and neck, liver or kidney cancer. The sequenced sample was CD4+ or CD8+ T cells sorted from blood, obtained in a trial of the OX40 agonist ivuxolimab. This receptor has the CDR3 CASGLSGANVLTF. The DNA is TGTGCTAGTGGTTTAAGTGGGGCCAACGTCCTGACTTTC. Where the CDR3 stops, the reference TRBV12-5 and TRBJ2-6 genes take over; the full variable domain is DARVTQTPRHKVTEMGQEVTMRCQPILGHNTVFWYRQTMMQGLELLAYFRNRAPLDDSGMPKDRFSAEMPDATLATLKIQPSEPRDSAVYFCASGLSGANVLTFGAGSRLTVL.